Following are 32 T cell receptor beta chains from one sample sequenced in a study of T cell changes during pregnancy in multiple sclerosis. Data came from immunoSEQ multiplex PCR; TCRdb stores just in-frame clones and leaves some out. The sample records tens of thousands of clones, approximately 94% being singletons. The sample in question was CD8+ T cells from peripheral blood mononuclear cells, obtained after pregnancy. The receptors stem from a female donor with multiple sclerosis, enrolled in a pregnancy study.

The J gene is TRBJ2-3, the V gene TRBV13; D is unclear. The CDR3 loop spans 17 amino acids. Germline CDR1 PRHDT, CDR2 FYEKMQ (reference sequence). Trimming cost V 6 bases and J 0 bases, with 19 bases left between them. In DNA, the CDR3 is TGTGCCAGCAGTCCCGGCTTTGGCGGATCTAGCACAGATACGCAGTATTTT. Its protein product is CASSPGFGGSSTDTQYF.

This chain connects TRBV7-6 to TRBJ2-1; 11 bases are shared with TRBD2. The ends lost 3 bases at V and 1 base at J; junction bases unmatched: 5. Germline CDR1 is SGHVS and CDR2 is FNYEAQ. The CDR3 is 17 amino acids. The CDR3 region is CASSFGLAGASYNEQFF. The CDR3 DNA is TGTGCCAGCAGCTTTGGACTAGCGGGTGCTTCCTACAATGAGCAGTTCTTC. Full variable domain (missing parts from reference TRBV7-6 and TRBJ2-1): GAGVSQSPRYKVTKRGQDVALRCDPISGHVSLYWYRQALGQGPEFLTYFNYEAQQDKSGLPNDRFSAERPEGSISTLTIQRTEQRDSAMYRCASSFGLAGASYNEQFFGPGTRLTVL.

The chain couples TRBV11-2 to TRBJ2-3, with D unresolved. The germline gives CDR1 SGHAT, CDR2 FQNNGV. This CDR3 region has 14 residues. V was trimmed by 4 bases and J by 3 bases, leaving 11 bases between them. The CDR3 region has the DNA TGTGCCAGCAGCTCGGTCTCAACGACAGATACGCAGTATTTT. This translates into CASSSVSTTDTQYF.

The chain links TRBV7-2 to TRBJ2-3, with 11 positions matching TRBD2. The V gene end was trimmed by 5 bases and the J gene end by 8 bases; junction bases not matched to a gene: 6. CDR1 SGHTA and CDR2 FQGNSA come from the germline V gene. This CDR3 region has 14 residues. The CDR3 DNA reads TGTGCCAGCAGCCCACAGACTAGCGGGGCTACGCAGTATTTT. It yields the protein CASSPQTSGATQYF.

CDR3 DNA: TGTGCCAGCAGCGCAGACAGGGGGCCCTATGGCTACACCTTC. This codes for CASSADRGPYGYTF. The chain combines TRBV13 with TRBJ1-2; 10 nucleotides line up with TRBD1. The CDR3 consists of 14 residues. The V segment lost 5 bases and the J segment 4 bases; nucleotides outside the gene matches: 4. Germline CDR1 PRHDT, CDR2 FYEKMQ (reference sequence).

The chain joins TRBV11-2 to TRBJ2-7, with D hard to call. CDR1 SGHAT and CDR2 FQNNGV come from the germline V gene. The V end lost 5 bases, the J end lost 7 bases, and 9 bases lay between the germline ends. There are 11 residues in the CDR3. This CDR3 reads CASSESREQYF. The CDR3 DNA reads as TGTGCCAGCAGCGAATCGAGGGAGCAGTACTTC. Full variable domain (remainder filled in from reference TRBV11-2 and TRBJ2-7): EAGVAQSPRYKIIEKRQSVAFWCNPISGHATLYWYQQILGQGPKLLIQFQNNGVVDDSQLPKDRFSAERLKGVDSTLKIQPAKLEDSAVYLCASSESREQYFGPGTRLTVT.

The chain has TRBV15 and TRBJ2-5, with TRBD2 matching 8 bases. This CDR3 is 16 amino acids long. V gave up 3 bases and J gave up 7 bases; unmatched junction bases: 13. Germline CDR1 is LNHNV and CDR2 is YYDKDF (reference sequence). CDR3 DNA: TGTGCCACCAGCAGGGGACGGGGGGGAGTTGAGACGACCCAGTACTTC. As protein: CATSRGRGGVETTQYF.

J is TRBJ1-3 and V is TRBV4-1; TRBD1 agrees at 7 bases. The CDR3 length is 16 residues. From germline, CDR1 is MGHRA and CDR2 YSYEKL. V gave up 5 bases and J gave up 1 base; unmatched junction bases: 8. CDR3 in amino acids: CASSTDRLLSGNTIYF. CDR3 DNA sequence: TGCGCCAGCAGCACGGACAGGCTACTATCTGGAAACACCATATATTTT.

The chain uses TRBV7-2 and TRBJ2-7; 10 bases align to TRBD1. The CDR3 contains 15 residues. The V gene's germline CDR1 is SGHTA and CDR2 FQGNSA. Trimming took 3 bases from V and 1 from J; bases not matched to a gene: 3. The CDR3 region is CASSFTDRGSYEQYF. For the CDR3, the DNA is TGTGCCAGCAGCTTTACGGACAGGGGGTCCTACGAGCAGTACTTC.

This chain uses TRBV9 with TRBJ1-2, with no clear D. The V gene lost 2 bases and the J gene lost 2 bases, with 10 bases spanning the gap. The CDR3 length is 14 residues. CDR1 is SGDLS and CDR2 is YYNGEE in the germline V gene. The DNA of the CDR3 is TGTGCCAGCAGCGTGGGCTCCTCCAACTATGGCTACACCTTC. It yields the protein CASSVGSSNYGYTF.

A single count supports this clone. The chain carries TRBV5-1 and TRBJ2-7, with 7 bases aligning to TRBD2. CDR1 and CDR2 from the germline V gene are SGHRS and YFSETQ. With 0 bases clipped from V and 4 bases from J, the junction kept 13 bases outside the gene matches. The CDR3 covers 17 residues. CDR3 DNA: TGCGCCAGCAGCTTGGAAGGGGCGGGAGTTTTTGGTTACGAGCAGTACTTC. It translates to CASSLEGAGVFGYEQYF.

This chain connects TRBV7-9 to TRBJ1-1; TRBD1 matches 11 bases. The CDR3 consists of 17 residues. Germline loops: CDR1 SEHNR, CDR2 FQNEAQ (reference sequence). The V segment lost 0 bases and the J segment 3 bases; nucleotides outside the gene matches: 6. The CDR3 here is CASSLALDRGPDTEAFF. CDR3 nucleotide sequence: TGTGCCAGCAGCTTAGCCTTGGACAGGGGGCCGGACACTGAAGCTTTCTTT.

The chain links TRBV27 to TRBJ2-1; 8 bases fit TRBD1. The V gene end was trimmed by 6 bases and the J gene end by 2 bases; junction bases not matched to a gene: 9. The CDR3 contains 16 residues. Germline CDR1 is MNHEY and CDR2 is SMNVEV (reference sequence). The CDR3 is CASRLSGTGAYNEQFF. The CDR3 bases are TGTGCCAGCAGACTTTCCGGGACAGGAGCCTACAATGAGCAGTTCTTC.

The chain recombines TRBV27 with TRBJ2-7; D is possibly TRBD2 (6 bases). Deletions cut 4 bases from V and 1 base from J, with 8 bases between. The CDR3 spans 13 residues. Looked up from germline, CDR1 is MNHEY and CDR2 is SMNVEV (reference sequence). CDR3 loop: CASSSDYSYEQYF. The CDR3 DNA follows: TGTGCCAGCAGTTCGGACTATTCCTACGAGCAGTACTTC.

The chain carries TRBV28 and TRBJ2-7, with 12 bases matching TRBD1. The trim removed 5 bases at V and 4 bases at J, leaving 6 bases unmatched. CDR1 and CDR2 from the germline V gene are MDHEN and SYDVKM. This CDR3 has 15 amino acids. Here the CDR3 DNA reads TGTGCCAGCAGTCCAGGGACAGGGGGCCCGTACGAGCAGTACTTC. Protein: CASSPGTGGPYEQYF.

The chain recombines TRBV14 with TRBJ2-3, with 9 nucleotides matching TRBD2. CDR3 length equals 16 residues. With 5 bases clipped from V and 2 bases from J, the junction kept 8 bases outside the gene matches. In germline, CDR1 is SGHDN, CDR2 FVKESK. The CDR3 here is CASSTSTSGLTDTQYF. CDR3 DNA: TGTGCCAGCAGCACATCGACTAGCGGACTCACAGATACGCAGTATTTT.

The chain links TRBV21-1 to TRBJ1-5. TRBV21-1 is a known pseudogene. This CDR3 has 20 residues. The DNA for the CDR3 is TGTGCCAGCAGCAAACTCCAAGGCCGAGCGATCCCGAAATTCAATCAGCCCCAGCATTTT. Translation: CASSKLQGRAIPKFNQPQHF.

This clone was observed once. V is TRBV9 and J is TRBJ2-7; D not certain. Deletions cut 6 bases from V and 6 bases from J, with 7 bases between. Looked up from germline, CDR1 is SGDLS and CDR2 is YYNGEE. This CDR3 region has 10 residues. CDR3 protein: CASTPSEQYF. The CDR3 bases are TGTGCCAGCACCCCGTCCGAGCAGTACTTC.

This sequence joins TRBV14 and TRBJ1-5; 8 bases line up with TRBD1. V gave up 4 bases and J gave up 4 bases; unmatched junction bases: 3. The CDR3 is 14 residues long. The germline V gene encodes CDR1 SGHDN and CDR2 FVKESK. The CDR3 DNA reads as TGTGCCAGCAGCCCGGGGACAGGTAATCAGCCCCAGCATTTT. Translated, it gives CASSPGTGNQPQHF. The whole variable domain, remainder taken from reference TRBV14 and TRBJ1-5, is EAGVTQFPSHSVIEKGQTVTLRCDPISGHDNLYWYRRVMGKEIKFLLHFVKESKQDESGMPNNRFLAERTGGTYSTLKVQPAELEDSGVYFCASSPGTGNQPQHFGDGTRLSIL.

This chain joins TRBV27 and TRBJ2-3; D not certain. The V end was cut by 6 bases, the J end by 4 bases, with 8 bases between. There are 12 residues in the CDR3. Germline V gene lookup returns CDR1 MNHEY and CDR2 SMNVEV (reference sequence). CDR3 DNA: TGTGCCAGCAGCGGAGCCGCAGATACGCAGTATTTT. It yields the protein CASSGAADTQYF.

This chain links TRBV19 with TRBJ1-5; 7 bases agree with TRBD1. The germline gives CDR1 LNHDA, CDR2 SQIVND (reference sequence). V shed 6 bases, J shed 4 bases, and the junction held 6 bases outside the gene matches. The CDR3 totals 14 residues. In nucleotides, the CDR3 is TGTGCCAGTAGGGAGGGACAGAGAAATCAGCCCCAGCATTTT. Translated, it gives CASREGQRNQPQHF.

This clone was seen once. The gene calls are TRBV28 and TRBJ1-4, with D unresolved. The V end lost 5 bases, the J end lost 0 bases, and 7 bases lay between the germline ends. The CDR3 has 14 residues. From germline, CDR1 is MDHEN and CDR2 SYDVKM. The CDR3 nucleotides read TGTGCCAGCAGTATAGTAGCAACTAATGAAAAACTGTTTTTT. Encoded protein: CASSIVATNEKLFF.

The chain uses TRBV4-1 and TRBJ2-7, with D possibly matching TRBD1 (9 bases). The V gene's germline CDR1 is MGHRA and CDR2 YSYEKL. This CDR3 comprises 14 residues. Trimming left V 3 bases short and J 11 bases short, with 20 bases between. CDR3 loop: CASSQGQGSGGEYF. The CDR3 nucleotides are TGCGCCAGCAGCCAGGGACAGGGTTCCGGGGGGGAGTACTTC.

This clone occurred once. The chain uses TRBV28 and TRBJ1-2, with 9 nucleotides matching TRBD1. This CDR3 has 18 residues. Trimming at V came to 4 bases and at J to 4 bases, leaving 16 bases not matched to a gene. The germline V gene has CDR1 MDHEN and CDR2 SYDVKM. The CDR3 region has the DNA TGTGCCAGCAGTTCCCTCCGGAACAGGGGGCCCAAGGCCTATGGCTACACCTTC. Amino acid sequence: CASSSLRNRGPKAYGYTF.

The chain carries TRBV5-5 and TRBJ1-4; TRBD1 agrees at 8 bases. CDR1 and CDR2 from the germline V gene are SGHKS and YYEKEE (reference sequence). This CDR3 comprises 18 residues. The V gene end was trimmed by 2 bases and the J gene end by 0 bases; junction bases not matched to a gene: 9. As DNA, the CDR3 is TGTGCCAGCAGCTTTCGTCTGTGGGGACAGGCAACTAATGAAAAACTGTTTTTT. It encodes CASSFRLWGQATNEKLFF. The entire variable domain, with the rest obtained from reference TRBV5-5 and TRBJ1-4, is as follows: DAGVTQSPTHLIKTRGQQVTLRCSPISGHKSVSWYQQVLGQGPQFIFQYYEKEERGRGNFPDRFSARQFPNYSSELNVNALLLGDSALYLCASSFRLWGQATNEKLFFGSGTQLSVL.

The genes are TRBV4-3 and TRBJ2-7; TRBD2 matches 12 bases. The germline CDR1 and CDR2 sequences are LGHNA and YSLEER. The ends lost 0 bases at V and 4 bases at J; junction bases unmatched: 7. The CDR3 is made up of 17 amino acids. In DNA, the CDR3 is TGCGCCAGCAGCCAAGATACGGGTCTAGCGGGAGGGTACGAGCAGTACTTC. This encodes CASSQDTGLAGGYEQYF.

CDR3 in amino acids: CAWSGKSVEKAFF. Here the CDR3 DNA reads TGTGCCTGGAGCGGGAAATCAGTGGAGAAAGCTTTCTTT. The chain joins TRBV30 to TRBJ1-1, with unresolved D. Trimming shortened V by 3 bases and J by 9 bases, and 17 bases separated the two germline ends. CDR1 GTSNPN and CDR2 SVGIG come from the germline V gene (reference sequence). This CDR3 has 13 residues.

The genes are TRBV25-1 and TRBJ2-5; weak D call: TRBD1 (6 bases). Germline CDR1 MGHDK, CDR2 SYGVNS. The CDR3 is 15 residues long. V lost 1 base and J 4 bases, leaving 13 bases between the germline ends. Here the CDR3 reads CASSESRGSGETQYF. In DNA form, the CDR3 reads TGTGCCAGCAGTGAATCCAGGGGAAGTGGAGAGACCCAGTACTTC.

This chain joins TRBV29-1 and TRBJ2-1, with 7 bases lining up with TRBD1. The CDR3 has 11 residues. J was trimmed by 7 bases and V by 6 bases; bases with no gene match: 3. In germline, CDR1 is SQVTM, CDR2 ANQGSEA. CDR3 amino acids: CSVSQGNEQFF. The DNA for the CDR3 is TGCAGCGTGTCACAGGGGAATGAGCAGTTCTTC.

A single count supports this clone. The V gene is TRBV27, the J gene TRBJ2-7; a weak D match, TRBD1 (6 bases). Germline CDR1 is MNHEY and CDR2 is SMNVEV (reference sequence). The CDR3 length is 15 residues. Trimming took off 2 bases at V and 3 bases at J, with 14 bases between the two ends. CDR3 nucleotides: TGTGCCAGCAGTTTAGGTGTGGCAGGGGACTACGAGCAGTACTTC. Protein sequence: CASSLGVAGDYEQYF.

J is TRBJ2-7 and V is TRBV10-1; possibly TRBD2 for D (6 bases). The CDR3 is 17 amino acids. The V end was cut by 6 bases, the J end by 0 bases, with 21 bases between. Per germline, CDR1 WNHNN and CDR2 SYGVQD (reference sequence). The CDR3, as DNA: TGCGCCAGCAGCGGATATAATGGGACTTCCAGCTCCTACGAGCAGTACTTC. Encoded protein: CASSGYNGTSSSYEQYF.

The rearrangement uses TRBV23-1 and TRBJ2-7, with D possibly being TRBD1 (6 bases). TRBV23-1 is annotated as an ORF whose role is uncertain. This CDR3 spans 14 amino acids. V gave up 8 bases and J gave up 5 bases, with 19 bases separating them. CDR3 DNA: TGCGCCAGCGGGGGCTGGTGGGGTACGGACGAGCAGTACTTC. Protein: CASGGWWGTDEQYF.